These 7 T cell receptor beta chains came from one sample sequenced in a study of Ad26.COV2.S vaccination and SARS-CoV-2 variants. Data came from immunoSEQ multiplex PCR; TCRdb stores just in-frame clones and leaves some out. Among roughly 150,000 clones listed, around 86% were seen once. The sequences come from peripheral blood, collected after recovery from COVID-19. The receptors originated from a human donor who had recovered from COVID-19.

This clone was counted between two and nine times. This chain joins TRBV6-1 and TRBJ1-5; D unclear. V shed 2 bases and J shed 1 base, with 3 bases lying between them. CDR3 length: 13 residues. CDR1 MNHNS and CDR2 SASEGT come from the germline V gene. The CDR3 loop is CASSELSNQPQHF. In DNA form, the CDR3 reads TGTGCCAGCAGTGAACTCAGCAATCAGCCCCAGCATTTT.

This clone was counted only a few times. The J gene is TRBJ1-5, the V gene TRBV28; D is unclear. With 5 bases removed from V and 5 bases from J, the gap between germline ends came to 13 bases. Germline loops: CDR1 MDHEN, CDR2 SYDVKM. This CDR3 comprises 14 residues. Here the CDR3 DNA reads TGTGCCAGCAGTCGCGGTAGCATCGATCAGCCCCAGCATTTT. This codes for CASSRGSIDQPQHF.

The chain recombines TRBV29-1 with TRBJ2-7; D remains ambiguous. In germline, CDR1 is SQVTM, CDR2 ANQGSEA. The CDR3 spans 12 residues. V dropped 3 bases and J dropped 5 bases, with 11 bases sitting between them. The CDR3 DNA is TGCAGCGTTGAGGGTTTAGGGAACGAGCAGTACTTC. Its protein product is CSVEGLGNEQYF.

This chain connects TRBV6-5 to TRBJ2-7, with 7 bases identical to TRBD1. This CDR3 comprises 15 residues. The germline CDR1 and CDR2 sequences are MNHEY and SVGAGI. V lost 2 bases to trimming and J lost 3 bases; unmatched junction nucleotides: 7. The CDR3 loop reads CASSYGWDSLYEQYF. Here the CDR3 DNA reads TGTGCCAGCAGTTACGGTTGGGACAGTCTCTACGAGCAGTACTTC.

V and J are TRBV12-5 and TRBJ1-1; D call uncertain. Trimming shortened V by 5 bases and J by 0 bases, and 10 bases separated the two germline ends. CDR3 length equals 14 residues. The V gene's germline CDR1 is LGHNT and CDR2 FRNRAP. The CDR3 loop reads CASGPGEVNTEAFF. In nucleotides, the CDR3 is TGTGCTAGTGGTCCGGGCGAGGTGAACACTGAAGCTTTCTTT.

V is TRBV5-8 and J is TRBJ2-2, with no clear D. Germline loops: CDR1 SGHTS, CDR2 YDEGEE. V was pared by 0 bases and J by 6 bases, with 9 bases between. This CDR3 region has 14 residues. DNA of the CDR3: TGTGCCAGCAGCTTGGAGCCGGTTTCCGGGGAGCTGTTTTTT. Encoded protein: CASSLEPVSGELFF.

This chain links TRBV6-5 with TRBJ2-1; 12 bases are shared with TRBD2. Germline CDR1 reads MNHEY; CDR2 reads SVGAGI. V was pared by 6 bases and J by 6 bases, with 6 bases of the junction left unmatched. The CDR3 consists of 15 residues. The CDR3 spells CASSRRLAGVNEQFF. The CDR3 DNA is TGTGCCAGCAGCCGTCGACTAGCGGGAGTCAATGAGCAGTTCTTC.